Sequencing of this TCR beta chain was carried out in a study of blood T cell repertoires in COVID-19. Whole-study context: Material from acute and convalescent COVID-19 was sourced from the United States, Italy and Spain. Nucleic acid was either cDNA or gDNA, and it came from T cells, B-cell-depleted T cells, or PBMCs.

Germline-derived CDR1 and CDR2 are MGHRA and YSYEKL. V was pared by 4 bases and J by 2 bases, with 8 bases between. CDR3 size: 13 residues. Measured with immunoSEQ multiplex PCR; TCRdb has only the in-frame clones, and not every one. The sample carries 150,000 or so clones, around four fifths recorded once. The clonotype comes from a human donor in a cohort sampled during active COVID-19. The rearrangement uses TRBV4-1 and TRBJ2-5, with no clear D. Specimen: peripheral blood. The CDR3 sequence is CASSPHTQETQYF. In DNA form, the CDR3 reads TGCGCCAGCAGCCCCCACACACAAGAGACCCAGTACTTC.